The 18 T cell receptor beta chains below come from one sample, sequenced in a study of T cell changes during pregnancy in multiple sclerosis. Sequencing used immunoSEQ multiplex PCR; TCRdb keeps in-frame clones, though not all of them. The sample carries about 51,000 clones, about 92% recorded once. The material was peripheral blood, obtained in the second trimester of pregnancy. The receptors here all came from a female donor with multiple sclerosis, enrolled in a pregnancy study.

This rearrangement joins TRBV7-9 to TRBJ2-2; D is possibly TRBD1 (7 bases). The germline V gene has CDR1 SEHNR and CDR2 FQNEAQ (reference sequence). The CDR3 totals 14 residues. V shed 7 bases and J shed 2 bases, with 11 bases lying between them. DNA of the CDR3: TGTGCCAGCACCCAGGGGGGTAACACCGGGGAGCTGTTTTTT. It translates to CASTQGGNTGELFF.

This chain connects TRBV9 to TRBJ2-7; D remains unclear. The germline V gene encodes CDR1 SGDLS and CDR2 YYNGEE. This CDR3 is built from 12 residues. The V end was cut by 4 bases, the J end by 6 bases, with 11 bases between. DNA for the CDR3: TGTGCCAGCAGCTCTCAAGGAGTCGAGCAGTACTTC. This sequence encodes CASSSQGVEQYF.

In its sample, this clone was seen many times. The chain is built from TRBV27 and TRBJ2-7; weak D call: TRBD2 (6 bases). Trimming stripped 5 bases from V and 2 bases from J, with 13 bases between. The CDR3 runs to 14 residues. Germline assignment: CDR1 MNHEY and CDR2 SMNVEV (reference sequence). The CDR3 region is CASSARDSTYEQYF. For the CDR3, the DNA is TGTGCCAGCAGTGCGCGGGACTCAACCTACGAGCAGTACTTC.

The CDR3 loop reads CASSPGTSGMGTDTQYF. The CDR3 coding sequence is TGTGCCAGCTCCCCAGGTACTAGCGGAATGGGGACAGATACGCAGTATTTT. V gene TRBV18 combines with J gene TRBJ2-3, with 8 bases matching TRBD2. This CDR3 is built from 17 residues. Germline assignment: CDR1 KGHSH and CDR2 LQKENI. J lost 3 bases, V lost 6 bases, and 14 bases had no gene match.

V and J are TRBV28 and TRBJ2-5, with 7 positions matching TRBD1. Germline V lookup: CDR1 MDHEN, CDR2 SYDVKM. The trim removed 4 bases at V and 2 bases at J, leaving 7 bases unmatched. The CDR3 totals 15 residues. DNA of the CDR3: TGTGCCAGCAGTTGGAGGACAGGAAGGCAAGAGACCCAGTACTTC. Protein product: CASSWRTGRQETQYF.

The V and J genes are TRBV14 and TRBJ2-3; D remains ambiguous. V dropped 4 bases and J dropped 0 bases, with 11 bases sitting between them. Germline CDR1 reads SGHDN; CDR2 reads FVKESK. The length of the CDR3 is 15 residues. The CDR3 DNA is TGTGCCAGCAGCCCCCCAGCGACTAGCACAGATACGCAGTATTTT. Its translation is CASSPPATSTDTQYF.

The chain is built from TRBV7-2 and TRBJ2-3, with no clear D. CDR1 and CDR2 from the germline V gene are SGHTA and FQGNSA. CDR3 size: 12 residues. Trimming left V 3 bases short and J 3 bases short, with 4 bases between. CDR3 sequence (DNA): TGTGCCAGCAGCTTCTCGACAGATACGCAGTATTTT. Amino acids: CASSFSTDTQYF.

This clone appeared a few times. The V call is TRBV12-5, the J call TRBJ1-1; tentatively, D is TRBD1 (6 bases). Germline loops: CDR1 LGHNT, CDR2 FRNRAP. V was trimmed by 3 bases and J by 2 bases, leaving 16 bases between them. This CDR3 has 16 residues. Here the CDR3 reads CASGLPHVQGNTEAFF. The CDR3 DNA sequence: TGTGCTAGTGGTTTACCCCATGTACAGGGTAACACTGAAGCTTTCTTT.

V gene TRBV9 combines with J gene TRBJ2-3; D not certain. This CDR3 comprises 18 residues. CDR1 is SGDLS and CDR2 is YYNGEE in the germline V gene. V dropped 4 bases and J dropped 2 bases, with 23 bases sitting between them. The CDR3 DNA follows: TGTGCCAGCAGCCCCGTACAAGAAGTCATCCCTCACACAGATACGCAGTATTTT. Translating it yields CASSPVQEVIPHTDTQYF.

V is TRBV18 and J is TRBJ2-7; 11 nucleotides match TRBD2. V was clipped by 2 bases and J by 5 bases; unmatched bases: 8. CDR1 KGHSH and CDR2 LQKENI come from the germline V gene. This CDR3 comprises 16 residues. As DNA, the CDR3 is TGTGCCAGCTCACCAAAACTAGCGGGAGTTGTCCACGAGCAGTACTTC. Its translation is CASSPKLAGVVHEQYF.

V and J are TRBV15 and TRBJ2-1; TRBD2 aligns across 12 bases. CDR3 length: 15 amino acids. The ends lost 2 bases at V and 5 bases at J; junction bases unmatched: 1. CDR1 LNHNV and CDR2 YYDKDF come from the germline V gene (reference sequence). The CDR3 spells CATSRPSGRDNEQFF. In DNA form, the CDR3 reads TGTGCCACCAGCAGACCTAGCGGGAGGGACAATGAGCAGTTCTTC.

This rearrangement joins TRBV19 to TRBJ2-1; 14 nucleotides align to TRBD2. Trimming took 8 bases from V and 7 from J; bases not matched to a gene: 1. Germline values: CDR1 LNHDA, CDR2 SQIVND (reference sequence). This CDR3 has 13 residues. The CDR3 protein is CASGLAGGNEQFF. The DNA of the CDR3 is TGTGCCAGTGGACTAGCGGGAGGTAATGAGCAGTTCTTC. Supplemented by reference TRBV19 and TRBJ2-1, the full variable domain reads DGGITQSPKYLFRKEGQNVTLSCEQNLNHDAMYWYRQDPGQGLRLIYYSQIVNDFQKGDIAEGYSVSREKKESFPLTVTSAQKNPTAFYLCASGLAGGNEQFFGPGTRLTVL.

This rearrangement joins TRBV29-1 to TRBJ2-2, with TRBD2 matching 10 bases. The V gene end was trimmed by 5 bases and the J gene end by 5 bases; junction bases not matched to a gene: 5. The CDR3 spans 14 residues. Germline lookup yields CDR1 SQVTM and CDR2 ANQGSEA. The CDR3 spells CSVKREGRTGELFF. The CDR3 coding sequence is TGCAGCGTTAAGCGGGAGGGCCGAACCGGGGAGCTGTTTTTT.

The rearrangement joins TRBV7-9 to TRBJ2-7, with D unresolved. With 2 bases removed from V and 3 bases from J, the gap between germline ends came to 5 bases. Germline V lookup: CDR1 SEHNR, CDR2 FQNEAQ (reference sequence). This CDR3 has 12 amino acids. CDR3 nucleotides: TGTGCCAGCAGCTTACGCAGCTACGAGCAGTACTTC. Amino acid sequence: CASSLRSYEQYF.

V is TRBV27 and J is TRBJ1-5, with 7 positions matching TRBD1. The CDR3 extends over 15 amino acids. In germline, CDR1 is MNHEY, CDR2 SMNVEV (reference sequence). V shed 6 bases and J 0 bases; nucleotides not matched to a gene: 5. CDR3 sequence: CASSATGVSNQPQHF. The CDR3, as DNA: TGTGCCAGCAGCGCAACAGGGGTTAGCAATCAGCCCCAGCATTTT.

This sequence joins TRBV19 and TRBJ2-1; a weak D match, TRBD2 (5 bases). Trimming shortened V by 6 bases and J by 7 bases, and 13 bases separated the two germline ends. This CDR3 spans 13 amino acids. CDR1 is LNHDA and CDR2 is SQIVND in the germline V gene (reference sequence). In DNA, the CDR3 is TGTGCCAGTAGAACAACTACGGGAAATGAGCAGTTCTTC. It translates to CASRTTTGNEQFF.

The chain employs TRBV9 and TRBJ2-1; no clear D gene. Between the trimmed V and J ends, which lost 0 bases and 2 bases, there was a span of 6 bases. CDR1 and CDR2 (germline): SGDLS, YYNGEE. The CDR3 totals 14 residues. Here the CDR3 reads CASSVVSTYNEQFF. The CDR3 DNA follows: TGTGCCAGCAGCGTAGTCAGTACCTACAATGAGCAGTTCTTC.

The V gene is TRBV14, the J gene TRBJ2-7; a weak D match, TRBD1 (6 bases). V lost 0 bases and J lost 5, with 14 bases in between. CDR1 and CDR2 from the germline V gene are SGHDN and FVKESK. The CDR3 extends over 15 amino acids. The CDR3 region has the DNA TGTGCCAGCAGCCAAGATACCGGCAGGGGACACGAGCAGTACTTC. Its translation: CASSQDTGRGHEQYF.